The next 26 T cell receptor beta chains were all read from a single sample in a study of shared clonotypes between healthy human individuals. Terminally differentiated effector memory CD45RA+ cells were excluded from the naive CD8 cells, which were CD45RO-negative and positively selected for CCR7. The data were produced by immunoSEQ multiplex PCR, yet TCRdb's version contains in-frame clones alone and is incomplete. There are 760,000 or so clones in the sample; approximately 97% occur only once, and 0.2% to 0.25% lies in the top ten. The sample consisted of naive CD8+ T cells sorted from blood. The origin of the receptors is a man aged 25-45 years in good health.

CDR3: CSVWTGSSYEQYF. CDR3 sequence (DNA): TGCAGCGTCTGGACAGGGAGCTCCTACGAGCAGTACTTC. The genes are TRBV29-1 and TRBJ2-7, with 8 bases that match TRBD1. V was clipped by 6 bases and J by 0 bases; unmatched bases: 4. The CDR3 is 13 residues long. Germline CDR1 SQVTM, CDR2 ANQGSEA.

The CDR3 protein is CATSVVAGPTDTQYF. DNA of the CDR3: TGTGCCACCAGCGTGGTAGCCGGGCCCACAGATACGCAGTATTTT. The V gene is TRBV15, the J gene TRBJ2-3; D gene uncertain. This CDR3 is 15 amino acids long. Germline CDR1 LNHNV, CDR2 YYDKDF (reference sequence). V was cut by 5 bases and J by 2 bases, with 14 bases left in between.

The chain links TRBV7-9 to TRBJ2-7; D is uncertain. Trimming removed 5 bases at V and 6 bases at J, with 8 bases between. The CDR3 consists of 11 residues. From germline, CDR1 is SEHNR and CDR2 FQNEAQ (reference sequence). The CDR3 region is CASSLIGEQYF. CDR3 nucleotides: TGTGCCAGCAGCCTCATCGGCGAGCAGTACTTC.

This chain connects TRBV12-5 to TRBJ2-1; unclear D gene. The CDR3 extends over 12 amino acids. Between the trimmed V and J ends, which lost 6 bases and 0 bases, there was a span of 3 bases. CDR1 is LGHNT, CDR2 FRNRAP, per germline. The CDR3 DNA sequence: TGTGCTAGTGGAGTCTCCTACAATGAGCAGTTCTTC. Amino acids: CASGVSYNEQFF.

This chain's CDR3 is CASSLLTSGSTDTQYF. CDR3 in DNA: TGTGCCAGCAGCCTCCTTACTAGCGGGAGCACAGATACGCAGTATTTT. The chain carries TRBV9 and TRBJ2-3; 9 bases agree with TRBD2. Trimming removed 4 bases from V and 0 bases from J; junction bases left unmatched: 6. This CDR3 comprises 16 residues. Germline CDR1 SGDLS, CDR2 YYNGEE.

The gene calls are TRBV27 and TRBJ2-1, with D possibly matching TRBD2 (5 bases). The CDR3 loop spans 14 amino acids. Trimming removed 3 bases at V and 7 bases at J, with 13 bases between. Germline lookup yields CDR1 MNHEY and CDR2 SMNVEV (reference sequence). The CDR3 loop reads CASSFLRGSNEQFF. In nucleotides, the CDR3 is TGTGCCAGCAGTTTTCTCCGGGGTTCGAATGAGCAGTTCTTC.

The chain couples TRBV5-6 to TRBJ2-7; D unresolved. The germline gives CDR1 SGHDT, CDR2 YYEEEE. The CDR3 runs 11 residues. Between the trimmed V and J ends, which lost 4 bases and 1 base, there was a span of 3 bases. Written as DNA, the CDR3 is TGTGCCAGCAGCGCATCCTACGAGCAGTACTTC. This codes for CASSASYEQYF.

The chain couples TRBV10-3 to TRBJ2-2; possible D gene TRBD1, 5 bases. The CDR3 is made up of 13 amino acids. Germline loops: CDR1 ENHRY, CDR2 SYGVKD. Between the trimmed V and J ends, which lost 3 bases and 6 bases, there was a span of 8 bases. The CDR3 bases are TGTGCCATCAGTGACAGGGTTCCCGGGGAGCTGTTTTTT. This codes for CAISDRVPGELFF.

V usage is TRBV6-5 and J usage is TRBJ2-1; D perhaps matches TRBD2 (5 bases). Germline values: CDR1 MNHEY, CDR2 SVGAGI. The CDR3 consists of 16 residues. V lost 0 bases, J lost 7 bases, and 16 bases lay in between. The CDR3 loop is CASSYSRARFRNEQFF. Written as DNA, the CDR3 is TGTGCCAGCAGTTACTCGAGGGCAAGATTTAGAAATGAGCAGTTCTTC.

J is TRBJ2-3 and V is TRBV5-4; no clear D. Per germline, CDR1 SGHNT and CDR2 YYREEE (reference sequence). The CDR3 is 16 amino acids. The V end lost 0 bases, the J end lost 0 bases, and 11 bases lay between the germline ends. CDR3 residues: CASSLEGLKSTDTQYF. The CDR3 nucleotides are TGTGCCAGCAGCTTGGAGGGCCTAAAAAGCACAGATACGCAGTATTTT.

The V gene is TRBV29-1, the J gene TRBJ1-1, with TRBD1 matching 7 bases. The CDR3 loop spans 14 amino acids. The V gene's germline CDR1 is SQVTM and CDR2 ANQGSEA. Trimming cost V 7 bases and J 5 bases; bases outside gene matches: 13. CDR3 sequence reads: CSARGQEQGTEAFF. DNA for the CDR3: TGCAGCGCGAGAGGACAGGAACAGGGTACTGAAGCTTTCTTT.

Written as DNA, the CDR3 is TGTGCCAGCAGTCCTCTAGCGGGATTCGGGTACGAGCAGTACTTC. It yields the protein CASSPLAGFGYEQYF. The rearrangement links TRBV28 to TRBJ2-7, with 9 positions matching TRBD2. Germline trimming cut 5 bases from V and 4 bases from J; bases unmatched to any gene: 9. Germline V lookup: CDR1 MDHEN, CDR2 SYDVKM. CDR3 length: 15 residues.

The chain is built from TRBV29-1 and TRBJ2-1, with D perhaps matching TRBD2 (5 bases). The germline V and J ends were trimmed by 7 bases and 3 bases, with 10 bases remaining between them. Looked up from germline, CDR1 is SQVTM and CDR2 is ANQGSEA. The CDR3 totals 12 residues. The CDR3 DNA reads as TGCAGCGCTGTCGGGAACTACAATGAGCAGTTCTTC. Protein: CSAVGNYNEQFF.

CDR3 protein: CASSLGRANYGYTF. The CDR3 nucleotides are TGTGCCAGCAGTTTAGGAAGGGCGAACTATGGCTACACCTTC. The genes are TRBV27 and TRBJ1-2, with D unclear. Trimming left V 2 bases short and J 2 bases short, with 9 bases between. Germline CDR1 MNHEY, CDR2 SMNVEV (reference sequence). This CDR3 comprises 14 residues.

CDR3 DNA sequence: TGCAGCGTTGAATCTCTGGATCAATTAGGGGAGCTGTTTTTT. Translation gives CSVESLDQLGELFF. V usage is TRBV29-1 and J usage is TRBJ2-2; D call uncertain. V gave up 2 bases and J gave up 8 bases, with 15 bases separating them. From germline, CDR1 is SQVTM and CDR2 ANQGSEA. This CDR3 is 14 amino acids long.

This chain links TRBV5-6 with TRBJ2-7, with a possible D match to TRBD1 (6 bases). Trimming took off 4 bases at V and 2 bases at J, with 22 bases between the two ends. Looked up from germline, CDR1 is SGHDT and CDR2 is YYEEEE. This CDR3 comprises 17 residues. CDR3 sequence: CASSPRILEDRPYEQYF. The CDR3 bases are TGTGCCAGCAGCCCGAGAATACTTGAGGACAGACCCTACGAGCAGTACTTC.

V usage is TRBV27 and J usage is TRBJ2-7, with 7 bases lining up with TRBD2. Germline V gives CDR1 MNHEY, CDR2 SMNVEV (reference sequence). The trim removed 4 bases at V and 3 bases at J, leaving 6 bases unmatched. The CDR3 has 14 amino acids. The CDR3 DNA sequence: TGTGCCAGCAGTTCCATGGCGGGGGACTACGAGCAGTACTTC. Protein product: CASSSMAGDYEQYF.

V usage is TRBV5-6 and J usage is TRBJ1-4; D call uncertain. Germline-derived CDR1 and CDR2 are SGHDT and YYEEEE. V lost 4 bases and J lost 0, with 13 bases in between. The CDR3 is 16 residues long. CDR3 region: CASSPSRSSTNEKLFF. CDR3 DNA: TGTGCCAGCAGCCCCAGTCGGTCTTCAACTAATGAAAAACTGTTTTTT.

CDR3 nucleotides: TGTGCCAGCAGCCAGACCCCGGACGAGCAGTACTTC. Its translation is CASSQTPDEQYF. This chain joins TRBV5-4 and TRBJ2-7; D ambiguous. CDR1 and CDR2 from the germline V gene are SGHNT and YYREEE (reference sequence). The CDR3 consists of 12 residues. V shed 4 bases and J shed 5 bases, with 10 bases lying between them. The variable domain in full, with the rest retrieved from reference TRBV5-4 and TRBJ2-7, is ETGVTQSPTHLIKTRGQQVTLRCSSQSGHNTVSWYQQALGQGPQFIFQYYREEENGRGNFPPRFSGLQFPNYSSELNVNALELDDSALYLCASSQTPDEQYFGPGTRLTVT.

The V and J genes are TRBV19 and TRBJ2-7; 7 positions agree with TRBD2. This CDR3 spans 14 amino acids. V lost 3 bases to trimming and J lost 1 base; unmatched junction nucleotides: 3. Looked up from germline, CDR1 is LNHDA and CDR2 is SQIVND (reference sequence). The CDR3 DNA follows: TGTGCCAGTAGTATTGGGAGGGAATCCTACGAGCAGTACTTC. Encoded protein: CASSIGRESYEQYF.

This chain joins TRBV5-1 and TRBJ2-7; a weak D match, TRBD2 (6 bases). V gave up 3 bases and J gave up 7 bases, with 11 bases separating them. In germline, CDR1 is SGHRS, CDR2 YFSETQ. The CDR3 has 12 residues. The CDR3 coding sequence is TGCGCCAGCAGCTCGGAGGGCGGGGAGCAGTACTTC. It yields the protein CASSSEGGEQYF.

The rearrangement uses TRBV7-8 and TRBJ1-4, with 8 bases lining up with TRBD1. The germline V gene has CDR1 SGHVS and CDR2 FQNEAQ. V was pared by 4 bases and J by 7 bases, with 5 bases of the junction left unmatched. This CDR3 spans 14 amino acids. The CDR3 coding sequence is TGTGCCAGCAGCTCGGACAGGGTTAGTGAAAAACTGTTTTTT. It translates to CASSSDRVSEKLFF.

V is TRBV7-6 and J is TRBJ2-7; D possibly corresponds to TRBD2 (5 bases). The germline V gene has CDR1 SGHVS and CDR2 FNYEAQ. This CDR3 contains 16 residues. With 4 bases removed from V and 2 bases from J, the gap between germline ends came to 18 bases. The CDR3 here is CASSSAGESLTYEQYF. CDR3 DNA sequence: TGTGCCAGCAGCTCCGCCGGGGAGTCGCTAACCTACGAGCAGTACTTC.

In this sample, this clone turned up once. This rearrangement joins TRBV7-9 to TRBJ2-1; D possibly uses TRBD1 or TRBD2 (6 bases each). Trimming shortened V by 3 bases and J by 7 bases, and 13 bases separated the two germline ends. The CDR3 totals 14 residues. Germline CDR1 SEHNR, CDR2 FQNEAQ (reference sequence). The CDR3 region is CASSLTGAGNEQFF. The CDR3 coding sequence is TGTGCCAGCAGCTTGACGGGGGCTGGTAATGAGCAGTTCTTC.

V is TRBV6-1 and J is TRBJ2-1; D ambiguous. Germline lookup yields CDR1 MNHNS and CDR2 SASEGT. V lost 1 base to trimming and J lost 9 bases, with 7 bases between them. This CDR3 comprises 12 residues. In DNA form, the CDR3 reads TGTGCCAGCAGTGAAGGGCGCATTGAGCAGTTCTTC. It yields the protein CASSEGRIEQFF.

The chain links TRBV2 to TRBJ2-3, with D perhaps matching TRBD1 (6 bases). The V end lost 6 bases, the J end lost 6 bases, and 22 bases lay between the germline ends. The CDR3 runs to 16 residues. Germline CDR1 reads SNHLY; CDR2 reads FYNNEI. CDR3 sequence reads: CASRPRVQGLRDTQYF. CDR3 bases: TGTGCCAGCAGACCGCGGGTGCAGGGGCTCAGGGATACGCAGTATTTT. Based on the CDR3 plus reference TRBV2 and TRBJ2-3, the full variable domain is EPEVTQTPSHQVTQMGQEVILRCVPISNHLYFYWYRQILGQKVEFLVSFYNNEISEKSEIFDDQFSVERPDGSNFTLKIRSTKLEDSAMYFCASRPRVQGLRDTQYFGPGTRLTVL.